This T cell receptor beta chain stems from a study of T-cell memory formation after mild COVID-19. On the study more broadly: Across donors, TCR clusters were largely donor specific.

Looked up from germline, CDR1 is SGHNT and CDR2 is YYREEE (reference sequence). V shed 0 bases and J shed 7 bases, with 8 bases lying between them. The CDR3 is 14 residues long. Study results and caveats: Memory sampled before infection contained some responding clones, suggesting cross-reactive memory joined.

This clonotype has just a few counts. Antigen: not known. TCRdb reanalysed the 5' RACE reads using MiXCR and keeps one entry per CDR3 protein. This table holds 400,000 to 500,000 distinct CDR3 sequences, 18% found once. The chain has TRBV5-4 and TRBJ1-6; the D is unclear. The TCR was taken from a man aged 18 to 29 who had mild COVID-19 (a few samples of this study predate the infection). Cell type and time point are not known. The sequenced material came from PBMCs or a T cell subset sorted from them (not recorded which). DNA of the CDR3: TGTGCCAGCAGCTTGGACAGACGCAATTCACCCCTCCACTTT. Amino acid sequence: CASSLDRRNSPLHF.